This TCR beta chain was obtained from a study of glioma-infiltrating T cells. Regarding the study as a whole: Gliomas, especially low-grade, showed above-expected tissue-blood divergence; non-neoplastic patients showed below. Very few CDR3 sequences were shared between tissue and blood.

On this clonotype: Its target is not known.

Amplification of TCR alpha and beta CDR3 regions from RNA used iRepertoire nested multiplex PCR. One-step reverse transcription and amplification started from roughly 100-400 ng of tissue mRNA or PBMC total RNA. TCRdb reprocessed the multiplex PCR reads via MiXCR and lists one record per CDR3 protein. The sample lists about 130,000 distinct CDR3 sequences, about 25% occurring once. The germline CDR1 and CDR2 sequences are LGHDT and YNNKEL (reference sequence). The CDR3 extends over 12 amino acids. V lost 3 bases to trimming and J lost 8 bases, with 10 bases between them. V usage is TRBV3-1 and J usage is TRBJ1-1; D is unresolved. Sequenced material: glioma tissue, nonneoplastic brain tissue, or PBMCs (not recorded which). This clonotype originated in a human donor with low-grade glioma or glioblastoma, undergoing nonglioma brain surgery, or in good health (not recorded which). CDR3 region: CASSHQANEAFF. The CDR3 region has the DNA TGTGCCAGCAGCCACCAGGCTAACGAAGCTTTCTTT.